Sequencing of this TCR beta chain was carried out in a study of blood T cell repertoires in COVID-19 (dated by TCRdb to between 2020 and 2021). Regarding the complete study: Samples from collaborators originated in the United States, Italy and Spain and spanned both the acute and convalescent phases of COVID-19. The prospective study material was composed of cDNA or gDNA derived from T cells, B-cell-depleted T cells, or PBMCs. The dataset comprised deeply sampled blood TCRbeta repertoires from subjects exposed to, actively infected with, or recovered from COVID-19. A freely available public database, intended as a resource for researchers studying the immune response to SARS-CoV-2, is where the repertoires were released. The samples were drawn from the first 160 participants of the ongoing ImmuneRACE study and from 1,254 subjects provided by 6 global collaborators. Sample metadata almost always included a de-identified subject ID, COVID-19 status, age in years and sex. Where available, HLA class I and class II types were obtained from metadata supplied by the sample provider rather than from assay-based typing. Overall study outcomes, separate from this receptor: The quantity of clinical and demographic metadata differed by source and by participant and was supplied without curation.

Participants in the prospective study were enrolled through a virtual design, were aged roughly 18 to 90 years, and lived in roughly 25 United States geographic areas. Cohort assignment in the prospective study relied on participant-reported clinical history from a screening survey and a study questionnaire. For ImmuneRACE Cohort 3, a participant was defined as recovered based on two consecutive negative NP/OP PCR tests, clearance by a healthcare professional, or resolution of symptoms. In the prospective study, mobile phlebotomists collected whole blood, serum and a nasopharyngeal or oropharyngeal swab from each participant. Prospective study participants could optionally give additional blood draws and questionnaires over an approximately 2-month period. Before DNA extraction, blood samples from the prospective study were shipped at room temperature or frozen. With respect to this clone: The clone's antigen remains unknown. Within one base of it there is no much larger clone, and no base qualities were kept.

TCRbeta CDR3 regions were amplified from genomic DNA using the immunoSEQ Assay, a bias-controlled multiplex PCR. The original methods were these. The number of nucleated cells in each sample was estimated from the amplification of reference gene primers within the assay. To quantify the absolute abundance of each unique TCRbeta CDR3 rearrangement, sequence reads were collapsed and filtered. For each sample, productive Simpson clonality was calculated by taking the square root of Simpson's diversity index across productive rearrangements. The table was pulled from immuneACCESS by TCRdb, which kept in-frame rearrangements only. Such tables lose some clones; where checked, under half of the loss comes from unresolved V genes, and the rest has no known cause. The D gene and trimming were derived from the DNA, and the V and J assignments and clone size from that table. The sample data list fewer than 250,000 clones, and around 86% of these were observed just once. The ten largest clones capture over 2% of the sample.

In the germline V gene, CDR1 corresponds to SQVTM and CDR2 to ANQGSEA. The germline V end is reduced by 3 bases and the J end by 6 bases; junction bases left unmatched: 9. From its cysteine to its phenylalanine, the CDR3 spans 15 amino acids. Only the CDR3 region is kept as DNA, spanning 45 bases read in frame from base 1. The chain was built from TRBV29-1 and TRBJ2-1, with TRBD2 identical over 9 junction bases. This receptor was taken from a woman between 50 and 59 years old who had recovered from COVID-19. Sequencing was carried out using PBMCs or T cells enriched from blood (not recorded which). CDR3 protein: CSVDRGSGGFNEQFF. The nucleotide sequence is TGCAGCGTTGACCGGGGTAGCGGGGGTTTCAATGAGCAGTTCTTC.